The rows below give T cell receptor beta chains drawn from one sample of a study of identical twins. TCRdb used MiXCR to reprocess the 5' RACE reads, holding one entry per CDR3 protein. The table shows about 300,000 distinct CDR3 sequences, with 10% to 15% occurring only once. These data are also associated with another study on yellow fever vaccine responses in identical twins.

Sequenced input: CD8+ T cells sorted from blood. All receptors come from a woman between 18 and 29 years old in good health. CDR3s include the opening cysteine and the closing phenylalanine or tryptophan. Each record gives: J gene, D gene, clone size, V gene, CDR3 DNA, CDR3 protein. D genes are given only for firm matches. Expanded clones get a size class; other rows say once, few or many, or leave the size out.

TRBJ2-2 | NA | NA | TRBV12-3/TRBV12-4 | TGTGCCAGCGTCCCCAAGCCCGGGGAGCTGTTTTTT | CASVPKPGELFF
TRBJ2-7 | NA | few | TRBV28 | TGTGCCAGCAGTCCCTCGGCGGGGATTCAATACGAGCAGTACTTC | CASSPSAGIQYEQYF
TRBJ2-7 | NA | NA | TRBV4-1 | TGCGCCAGCAGCCAGGCGGGGACCCCACTCGCGAACTACGAGCAGTACTTC | CASSQAGTPLANYEQYF
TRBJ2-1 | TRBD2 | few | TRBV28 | TGTGCCAGCAGCCCTTTCGCGGGGAGGGCCTACAATGAGCAGTTCTTC | CASSPFAGRAYNEQFF
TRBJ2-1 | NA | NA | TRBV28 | TGTGCCAGCAGACTAATCGGACAGCTCTACAATGAGCAGTTCTTC | CASRLIGQLYNEQFF
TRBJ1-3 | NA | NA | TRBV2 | TGTGCCAGCAGTGAAGCTGACCCGAACAGAAACACCATATATTTT | CASSEADPNRNTIYF
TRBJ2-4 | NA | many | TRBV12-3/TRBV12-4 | TGTGCCAGCAGCTCAGGGCTAGCCAAAAACATTCAGTACTTC | CASSSGLAKNIQYF
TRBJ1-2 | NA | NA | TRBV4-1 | TGCGCCAGCAGCCAAGTACAGGGACTTAACTATGGCTACACCTTC | CASSQVQGLNYGYTF
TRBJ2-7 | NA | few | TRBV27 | TGTGCCAGCACCTCACAGCGGGTCCCGGGCAGGTACGAGCAGTACTTC | CASTSQRVPGRYEQYF
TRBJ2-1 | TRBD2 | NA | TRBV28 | TGTGCCAGCAGTTCCCCATCTAGCGGGGATCGCAATGAGCAGTTCTTC | CASSSPSSGDRNEQFF
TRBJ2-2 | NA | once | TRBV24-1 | TGTGCCACCAGTGATCCGTACACGAACACCGGGGAGCTGTTTTTT | CATSDPYTNTGELFF
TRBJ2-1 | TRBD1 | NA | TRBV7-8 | TGTGCCAGCAGCCCCGGGACAGGAGGTTTGTTCCACAATGAGCAGTTCTTC | CASSPGTGGLFHNEQFF
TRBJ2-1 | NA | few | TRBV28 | TGTGCCAGCACCATACGGGGGTTTAGGTCCTACAATGAGCAGTTCTTC | CASTIRGFRSYNEQFF
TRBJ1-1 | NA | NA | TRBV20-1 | TGCAGTGCAATGACCTCTGGGGGGCGCGATATTGGGGACACTGAAGCTTTCTTT | CSAMTSGGRDIGDTEAFF
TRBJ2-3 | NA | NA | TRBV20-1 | TGCAGTGCAACAGAGTATGGGTTCCCCACAGATACGCAGTATTTT | CSATEYGFPTDTQYF
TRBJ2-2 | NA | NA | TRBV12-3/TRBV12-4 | TGTGCCAGCAGTTTAGCAGGGGTGGGCTTCAGTGGGGAGCTGTTTTTT | CASSLAGVGFSGELFF
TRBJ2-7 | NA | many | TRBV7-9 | TGTGCCAGCAGCCCCGCTGCCTTCGAGCAGTACTTC | CASSPAAFEQYF
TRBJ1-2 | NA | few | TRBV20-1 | TGCAGTGCTAGAGATTACCAGGACTATGGCTACACCTTC | CSARDYQDYGYTF
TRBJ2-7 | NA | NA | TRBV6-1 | TGTGCCAGCAGAGTGGTAGCGACGGCCTACGAGCAGTACTTC | CASRVVATAYEQYF
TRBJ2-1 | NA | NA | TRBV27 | TGTGCCAGCAGTTTATCCCCGGCGGGCAGTGAGCAGTTCTTC | CASSLSPAGSEQFF
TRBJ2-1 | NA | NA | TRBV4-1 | TGCGCCAGCAGCCAAGATGATCTGGCCTACAATGAGCAGTTCTTC | CASSQDDLAYNEQFF
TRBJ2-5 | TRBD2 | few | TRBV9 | TGTGCCAGCAGCGCCGACCCCCGGGAGGGTAGGGAGACCCAGTACTTC | CASSADPREGRETQYF
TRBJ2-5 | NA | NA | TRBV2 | TGTGCCAGCAGCGGGACCGATGAGGGAGAGACCCAGTACTTC | CASSGTDEGETQYF
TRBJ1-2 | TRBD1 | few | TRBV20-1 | TGCAGTGCTAGAGATGGAGGGGGCGTGGGGGAAATGGGCGGCTACACCTTC | CSARDGGGVGEMGGYTF
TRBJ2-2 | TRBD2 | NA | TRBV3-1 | TGTGCCAGCAGCCCTCAACTAGCGGGAGCAGGCACCGGGGAGCTGTTTTTT | CASSPQLAGAGTGELFF
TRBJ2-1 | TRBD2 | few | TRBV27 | TGTGCCAGCAGGACCGGTACGGGGGGCTCCTACAATGAGCAGTTCTTC | CASRTGTGGSYNEQFF
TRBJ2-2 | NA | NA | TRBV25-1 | TGTGCCAGCAGCAACCAGGGAACCGGGGAGCTGTTTTTT | CASSNQGTGELFF
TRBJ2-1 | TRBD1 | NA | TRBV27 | TGTGCCAGCAGTTTATACGAGGGGGCGAATGAGCAGTTCTTC | CASSLYEGANEQFF
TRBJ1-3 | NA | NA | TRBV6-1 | TGTGCCAGCAGTGCCCTGCAGGGCTCTGGAAACACCATATATTTT | CASSALQGSGNTIYF
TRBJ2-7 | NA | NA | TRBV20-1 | TGCAGTGCTAGATCTAACCTCCGAGGGGAGCAGTACTTC | CSARSNLRGEQYF
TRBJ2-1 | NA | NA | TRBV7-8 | TGTGCCAGCAGCTCCCAACCTGGGGGTGAGCAGTTCTTC | CASSSQPGGEQFF
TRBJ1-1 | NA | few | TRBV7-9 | TGTGCCAGCAGCCCTGTGACAGGGAACACTGAAGCTTTCTTT | CASSPVTGNTEAFF
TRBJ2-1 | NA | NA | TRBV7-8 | TGTGCCAGCGTTCCTGGTTACAATGAGCAGTTCTTC | CASVPGYNEQFF
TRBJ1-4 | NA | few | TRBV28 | TGTGCCAGCAGACCCACAGGGATGTCTAATGAAAAACTGTTTTTT | CASRPTGMSNEKLFF
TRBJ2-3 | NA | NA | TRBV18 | TGTGCCAGCTCACCCGCCGCGGCGGTGAGCACAGATACGCAGTATTTT | CASSPAAAVSTDTQYF
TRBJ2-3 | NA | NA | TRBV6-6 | TGTGCCAGCAGTTACCCTGGGGATACGCAGTATTTT | CASSYPGDTQYF
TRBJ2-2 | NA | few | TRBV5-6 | TGTGCCAGCAGCTTTCAGTCCGGGGAGCTGTTTTTT | CASSFQSGELFF
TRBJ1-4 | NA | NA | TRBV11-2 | TGTGCCAGCAGCCCCGGGGGGGGACCTAATGAAAAACTGTTTTTT | CASSPGGGPNEKLFF
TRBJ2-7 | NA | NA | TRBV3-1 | TGTGCCAGCAGCCAAGATCTGGCCTCAGCGGAAATGTACGAGCAGTACTTC | CASSQDLASAEMYEQYF
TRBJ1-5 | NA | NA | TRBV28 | TGTGCCAGCAGTTTGGCCCAATCAATGAACCCCCAGCATTTT | CASSLAQSMNPQHF
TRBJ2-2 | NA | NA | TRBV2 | TGTGCCAGCGGACTTTACACCGGGGAGCTGTTTTTT | CASGLYTGELFF
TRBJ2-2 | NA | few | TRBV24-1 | TGTGCCACCAGTGATAGCGGAGGCGGCGGGGAGCTGTTTTTT | CATSDSGGGGELFF
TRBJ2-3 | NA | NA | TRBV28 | TGTGCCAGCAGTTTGGACATACAGGTTCGACCTAGCACAGATACGCAGTATTTT | CASSLDIQVRPSTDTQYF
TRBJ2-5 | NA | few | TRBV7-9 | TGTGCCAGCAGCTACCTCACAGGGCCCCAAGAGACCCAGTACTTC | CASSYLTGPQETQYF
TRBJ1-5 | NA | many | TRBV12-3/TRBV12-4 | TGTGCCAGCAGTTTCCGGAATCAGCCCCAGCATTTT | CASSFRNQPQHF
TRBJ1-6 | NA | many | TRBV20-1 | TGCAGTGCTAGAGTGGTTGGTTCACCCCTCCACTTT | CSARVVGSPLHF
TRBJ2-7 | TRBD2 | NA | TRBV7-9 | TGTGCCAGCAGTGGGAGGGAAGCAGCCTACGAGCAGTACTTC | CASSGREAAYEQYF
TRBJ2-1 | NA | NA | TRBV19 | TGTGCCAGCTCACCCACTGACCCGTTCAGTCGGAACAATGAGCAGTTCTTC | CASSPTDPFSRNNEQFF
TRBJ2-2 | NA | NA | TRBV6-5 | TGTGCCAGCAGTTACTCGATCGGGGAGGTCGGGGAGCTGTTTTTT | CASSYSIGEVGELFF
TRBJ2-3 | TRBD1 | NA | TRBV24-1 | TGTGCCACCAGTGCTCGTCGACAGGGGGGTAGCACAGATACGCAGTATTTT | CATSARRQGGSTDTQYF
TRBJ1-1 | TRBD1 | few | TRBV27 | TGTGCCAGCAGTTTCCAGGGGGGGAACACTGAAGCTTTCTTT | CASSFQGGNTEAFF
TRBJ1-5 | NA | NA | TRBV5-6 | TGTGCCAGCAGCTTGGCCTGGGGTAGCAATCAGCCCCAGCATTTT | CASSLAWGSNQPQHF
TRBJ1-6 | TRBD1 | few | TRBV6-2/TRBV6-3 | TGTGCCAGCAGTTACGGGACAGGATATTCACCCCTCCACTTT | CASSYGTGYSPLHF